These 25 T cell receptor beta chains share one sample of origin, sequenced in a study of blood T cell repertoires in COVID-19. Data came from immunoSEQ multiplex PCR; TCRdb stores just in-frame clones and leaves some out. In the table there are approximately 140,000 clones, approximately 80% of which are singletons. The sequenced sample was peripheral blood. The source of these receptors is a man aged 40-49 years with active or convalescent COVID-19.

The gene calls are TRBV27 and TRBJ2-7, with 8 bases identical to TRBD2. This CDR3 has 15 amino acids. V lost 5 bases and J lost 7; bases outside the gene matches: 13. Germline loops: CDR1 MNHEY, CDR2 SMNVEV (reference sequence). The CDR3 DNA is TGTGCCAGCAGTGGCCCCAGGCGGGGGGTGAGGGAGCAGTACTTC. Translated, it gives CASSGPRRGVREQYF.

This clone was recorded once. CDR3 sequence (DNA): TGTGCCAGCAGTTACCAAGGGGCTACGCAGTATTTT. Its protein product is CASSYQGATQYF. This chain joins TRBV7-3 and TRBJ2-3, with a tentative D call TRBD1 (5 bases). The CDR3 spans 12 residues. Germline V gene lookup returns CDR1 SGHTA and CDR2 FQGTGA. The V and J ends lost 6 bases and 8 bases respectively, with 12 bases between them.

The chain uses TRBV5-4 and TRBJ1-1, with D unclear. The CDR3 is made up of 13 amino acids. Germline assignment: CDR1 SGHNT and CDR2 YYREEE (reference sequence). With 4 bases removed from V and 1 base from J, the gap between germline ends came to 8 bases. The CDR3 DNA follows: TGTGCCAGCAGCGCAACAAAGAACACTGAAGCTTTCTTT. As protein: CASSATKNTEAFF.

The table lists this clone with a count of one. The chain couples TRBV30 to TRBJ1-2; TRBD1 might be the D (6 bases). Looked up from germline, CDR1 is GTSNPN and CDR2 is SVGIG (reference sequence). The CDR3 has 14 residues. Trimming took 4 bases from V and 5 from J, leaving 17 bases between them. Written as DNA, the CDR3 is TGTGCCTGGACCCCTCGCCCAGGGGCATATGGCTACACCTTC. Translated, it gives CAWTPRPGAYGYTF.

This chain uses TRBV30 with TRBJ1-6; 8 bases agree with TRBD1. The CDR3 is 14 amino acids. J was trimmed by 8 bases and V by 4 bases; bases with no gene match: 7. Germline CDR1 is GTSNPN and CDR2 is SVGIG (reference sequence). The CDR3 nucleotides are TGTGCCTGGACCATACAGGGGGTGGATTCACCCCTCCACTTT. Translation gives CAWTIQGVDSPLHF.

The chain links TRBV19 to TRBJ1-4, with 8 positions matching TRBD1. Germline trimming cut 6 bases from V and 8 bases from J; bases unmatched to any gene: 11. The CDR3 is 15 amino acids. The germline V gene has CDR1 LNHDA and CDR2 SQIVND (reference sequence). CDR3 sequence: CASSPGGTGGEKLFF. In nucleotides, the CDR3 is TGTGCCAGTAGCCCAGGAGGGACAGGAGGGGAAAAACTGTTTTTT.

This chain joins TRBV7-2 and TRBJ1-4, with TRBD1 as a possible D gene (5 bases). The CDR3 is made up of 15 amino acids. Germline CDR1 SGHTA, CDR2 FQGNSA. Trimming removed 0 bases from V and 5 bases from J, with 10 bases in between. CDR3 coding DNA: TGTGCCAGCAGCTTAGCGGGGCAGCCGAATGAAAAACTGTTTTTT. It yields the protein CASSLAGQPNEKLFF.

The CDR3 DNA is TGCAGCGTTGAAAAGACAGCGCCGGCTGAAGCTTTCTTT. It is translated as CSVEKTAPAEAFF. The rearrangement links TRBV29-1 to TRBJ1-1; D might be TRBD1 (5 bases). This CDR3 has 13 amino acids. Germline CDR1 is SQVTM and CDR2 is ANQGSEA. V was pared by 2 bases and J by 6 bases, with 13 bases between.

This clone has more than one count but fewer than ten. V gene TRBV30 combines with J gene TRBJ2-7; D remains ambiguous. Germline loops: CDR1 GTSNPN, CDR2 SVGIG (reference sequence). There are 13 residues in the CDR3. V dropped 5 bases and J dropped 2 bases, with 13 bases sitting between them. CDR3 sequence (DNA): TGTGCCTGGGGCCGAGGAACGGCCTACGAGCAGTACTTC. Protein sequence: CAWGRGTAYEQYF. The whole variable domain, remainder taken from reference TRBV30 and TRBJ2-7, is SQTIHQWPATLVQPVGSPLSLECTVEGTSNPNLYWYRQAAGRGLQLLFYSVGIGQISSEVPQNLSASRPQDRQFILSSKKLLLSDSGFYLCAWGRGTAYEQYFGPGTRLTVT.

This chain links TRBV15 with TRBJ1-5; TRBD1 might be the D (5 bases). Germline-derived CDR1 and CDR2 are LNHNV and YYDKDF (reference sequence). The CDR3 consists of 14 residues. Between the trimmed V and J ends, which lost 5 bases and 9 bases, there was a span of 17 bases. The CDR3, as DNA: TGTGCCACCAGCTCGCGGGGCGAATTAGTGCCCCAGCATTTT. The encoded protein is CATSSRGELVPQHF.

Only a few counts were recorded for this clone. The chain recombines TRBV5-1 with TRBJ1-6; TRBD1 matches at 9 bases. Germline assignment: CDR1 SGHRS and CDR2 YFSETQ. This CDR3 is 15 amino acids long. V gave up 1 base and J gave up 8 bases; unmatched junction bases: 4. The CDR3 coding sequence is TGCGCCAGCAGCTTGAGGACAGGGGAGGATTCACCCCTCCACTTT. It yields the protein CASSLRTGEDSPLHF.

This clone was seen only a few times. This rearrangement joins TRBV5-5 to TRBJ2-7, with 10 bases matching TRBD1. The length of the CDR3 is 14 residues. The V segment lost 3 bases and the J segment 6 bases; nucleotides outside the gene matches: 6. The germline CDR1 and CDR2 sequences are SGHKS and YYEKEE (reference sequence). CDR3 residues: CASSYGQGVAEQYF. CDR3 DNA: TGTGCCAGCAGCTACGGACAGGGGGTGGCCGAGCAGTACTTC.

The rearrangement links TRBV10-3 to TRBJ2-1, with D possibly being TRBD2 (6 bases). Germline-derived CDR1 and CDR2 are ENHRY and SYGVKD. The CDR3 is 15 amino acids. V lost 2 bases and J lost 5, with 13 bases in between. The CDR3 DNA reads as TGTGCCATCAGTGAGGGGCGGGGCCTAGACAATGAGCAGTTCTTC. Translated, it gives CAISEGRGLDNEQFF.

V and J are TRBV7-2 and TRBJ2-1, with 11 bases identical to TRBD1. This CDR3 has 16 residues. The germline CDR1 and CDR2 sequences are SGHTA and FQGNSA. J lost 8 bases, V lost 5 bases, and 11 bases had no gene match. The CDR3 region is CASSAPTGQGGHEQFF. DNA of the CDR3: TGTGCCAGCAGCGCACCGACGGGACAGGGGGGCCATGAGCAGTTCTTC.

The DNA for the CDR3 is TGTGCCAGCAGCTTAGCGGCAGGGCAGGGGACCGTCAATCAGCCCCAGCATTTT. It translates to CASSLAAGQGTVNQPQHF. This chain uses TRBV7-9 with TRBJ1-5; D possibly corresponds to TRBD1 (6 bases). Germline V gene lookup returns CDR1 SEHNR and CDR2 FQNEAQ (reference sequence). Trimming shortened V by 0 bases and J by 3 bases, and 18 bases separated the two germline ends. The CDR3 consists of 18 residues.

For the CDR3, the DNA is TGTGCCACCTCGAGCCCGGGAAGTGCGGGGGGCCGGGAGACAGATACGCAGTATTTT. It is translated as CATSSPGSAGGRETDTQYF. The rearrangement links TRBV18 to TRBJ2-3, with TRBD2 matching 8 bases. CDR3 size: 19 residues. CDR1 is KGHSH, CDR2 LQKENI, per germline. J gave up 3 bases and V 10 bases, and 24 bases lay outside the gene matches. Supplemented by reference TRBV18 and TRBJ2-3, the full variable domain reads NAGVMQNPRHLVRRRGQEARLRCSPMKGHSHVYWYRQLPEEGLKFMVYLQKENIIDESGMPKERFSAEFPKEGPSILRIQQVVRGDSAAYFCATSSPGSAGGRETDTQYFGPGTRLTVL.

This sequence joins TRBV3-1 (or the pseudogene TRBV3-2) and TRBJ2-3; 10 bases align to TRBD1. This CDR3 has 16 residues. J was trimmed by 2 bases and V by 3 bases; bases with no gene match: 5. The germline V gene has CDR1 LGHDT and CDR2 YNNKEL (reference sequence). The CDR3, as DNA: TGTGCCAGCAGCCATTTAGGACAGGGGGTCACAGATACGCAGTATTTT. Translated, it gives CASSHLGQGVTDTQYF.

The rearrangement links TRBV6-1 to TRBJ2-3, with TRBD1 matching over 9 bases. This CDR3 spans 14 amino acids. The V and J ends lost 6 bases and 5 bases, in that order; junction bases with no gene match: 6. Germline CDR1 and CDR2: MNHNS and SASEGT. CDR3 protein: CASREGQGGDTQYF. As DNA, the CDR3 is TGTGCCAGCAGAGAGGGACAGGGAGGAGATACGCAGTATTTT.

In its sample, this clone was seen once. The V call is TRBV12-1, the J call TRBJ2-3; TRBD1, the D gene given by the table, was not confirmed from the DNA. TRBV12-1 is a documented pseudogene. The CDR3 is 16 amino acids. CDR3 sequence (DNA): TGTGCCAGCAGCTTTAGGACAGGGTCAATCACAGATACGCAGTATTTT. Its translation is CASSFRTGSITDTQYF.

This clone was seen just once. This chain links TRBV6-5 with TRBJ2-3, with 7 bases aligning to TRBD2. This CDR3 comprises 13 residues. The junction had 7 bases not matched to a gene; V was cut back by 9 bases and J by 4 bases. Germline CDR1 reads MNHEY; CDR2 reads SVGAGI. CDR3 in DNA: TGTGCCAGTCGAAAACGGGGGGCAGATACGCAGTATTTT. Its protein product is CASRKRGADTQYF.

The chain has TRBV6-4 and TRBJ2-3; maybe TRBD1 (6 bases). Germline V gene sequence: CDR1 MRHNA, CDR2 SNTAGT. The CDR3 is made up of 15 amino acids. Trimming cost V 3 bases and J 1 base, with 11 bases left between them. In DNA form, the CDR3 reads TGTGCCAGCAGTGAATGGGGGCAGGGCACAGATACGCAGTATTTT. Its protein product is CASSEWGQGTDTQYF.

This clone has a single count. The V call is TRBV11-2, the J call TRBJ2-5; D is possibly TRBD1 (6 bases). Per the germline V gene, CDR1 is SGHAT and CDR2 is FQNNGV. The CDR3 is 14 residues long. V was cut by 3 bases and J by 4 bases, with 12 bases left in between. The CDR3 loop reads CASSFQGIGETQYF. CDR3 nucleotides: TGTGCCAGCAGCTTCCAGGGGATAGGAGAGACCCAGTACTTC. Together with reference TRBV11-2 and TRBJ2-5, the CDR3 gives the full variable domain: EAGVAQSPRYKIIEKRQSVAFWCNPISGHATLYWYQQILGQGPKLLIQFQNNGVVDDSQLPKDRFSAERLKGVDSTLKIQPAKLEDSAVYLCASSFQGIGETQYFGPGTRLLVL.

The chain couples TRBV6-5 to TRBJ2-2; weak D call: TRBD1 (5 bases). Germline assignment: CDR1 MNHEY and CDR2 SVGAGI. V lost 0 bases and J lost 7, with 15 bases in between. The length of the CDR3 is 16 residues. CDR3 in DNA: TGTGCCAGCAGTTACTCGAGCAGGGAAGTGGTCGGGGAGCTGTTTTTT. It codes for CASSYSSREVVGELFF.

The gene calls are TRBV5-5 and TRBJ1-6; a possible D gene is TRBD1 (5 bases). The CDR3 loop spans 14 amino acids. Trimming left V 6 bases short and J 7 bases short, with 14 bases between. Germline V gene data show CDR1 as SGHKS and CDR2 as YYEKEE (reference sequence). CDR3 sequence (DNA): TGTGCCAGCACCATTGACAGCGCCAATTCACCCCTCCACTTT. Its protein is CASTIDSANSPLHF.

This sequence joins TRBV5-1 and TRBJ1-3; maybe TRBD1 (6 bases). Deletions cut 4 bases from V and 4 bases from J, with 12 bases between. Germline CDR1 is SGHRS and CDR2 is YFSETQ. The CDR3 loop spans 14 amino acids. In DNA, the CDR3 is TGCGCCAGCAGCCTGGCCGGACAGGGAAACACCATATATTTT. It codes for CASSLAGQGNTIYF.